Below are 15 T cell receptor beta chains sequenced from a single sample in a study of T cells in Graves' hyperthyroidism and ophthalmopathy. The source material, RNA transcripts, was used to amplify TCR beta CDR3 regions. A set of HTBI primers served as the primers for a first-round RT-PCR of the TCR CDR3. TCRdb analysed the multiplex PCR reads with MiXCR anew, one entry per CDR3 protein. The sample lists a few hundred thousand distinct CDR3 sequences, 15% to 19% occurring once. Source material: blood. These receptors were obtained from a woman between 25 and 40 years old with Graves' hyperthyroidism.

This clonotype was detected only a few times. The chain employs TRBV10-3 and TRBJ1-5, with a tentative D call TRBD1 (5 bases). Germline CDR1 ENHRY, CDR2 SYGVKD. The V end lost 0 bases, the J end lost 4 bases, and 10 bases lay between the germline ends. This CDR3 is 15 amino acids long. The CDR3 loop is CAISESRDLNQPQHF. DNA of the CDR3: TGTGCCATCAGTGAGTCGAGGGACTTGAATCAGCCCCAGCATTTT.

The sample holds many counts of this clonotype. The chain combines TRBV27 with TRBJ2-1, with D perhaps TRBD1 or TRBD2 (6 bases each). Trimming cost V 7 bases and J 2 bases, with 18 bases left between them. CDR3 length equals 16 residues. The germline V gene encodes CDR1 MNHEY and CDR2 SMNVEV (reference sequence). This CDR3 is CASIGGGSGTYNEQFF. CDR3 sequence (DNA): TGTGCCAGCATCGGGGGCGGTAGCGGCACCTACAATGAGCAGTTCTTC.

V and J are TRBV4-1 and TRBJ1-5; D not certain. The CDR3 runs to 15 residues. Germline CDR1 reads MGHRA; CDR2 reads YSYEKL. Trimming left V 0 bases short and J 5 bases short, with 11 bases between. The CDR3 spells CASSQEDSRHQPQHF. The CDR3 DNA reads as TGCGCCAGCAGCCAAGAAGATTCTCGACATCAGCCCCAGCATTTT.

The chain joins TRBV30 to TRBJ1-1; D unclear. V gave up 0 bases and J gave up 1 base, with 12 bases separating them. Germline V gives CDR1 GTSNPN, CDR2 SVGIG (reference sequence). This CDR3 comprises 15 residues. The CDR3 spells CAWSVLRQRNTEAFF. CDR3 DNA: TGTGCCTGGAGTGTACTGAGGCAGAGGAACACTGAAGCTTTCTTT.

This clonotype was seen at least ten times. The V call is TRBV6-2 or TRBV6-3, the J call TRBJ2-3, with 9 bases fitting TRBD2. The CDR3 consists of 16 residues. After removal of 0 bases from V and 3 bases from J, the junction contained 4 bases not matched to a gene. Germline V gene data show CDR1 as MNHEY and CDR2 as SVGEGT. CDR3 sequence: CASSYSRLAVTDTQYF. CDR3 nucleotide sequence: TGTGCCAGCAGTTACTCGAGACTAGCGGTAACAGATACGCAGTATTTT.

About this clonotype itself: Possible read error: a much larger clone is one base away. CDR3 DNA sequence: TGTGCCAGAAGCCACGGGGTTGGTGAGCAGTTCTTC. As protein: CARSHGVGEQFF. The chain combines TRBV6-2 or TRBV6-3 with TRBJ2-1, with D possibly matching TRBD2 (5 bases). CDR1 and CDR2 (germline): MNHEY, SVGEGT. The CDR3 runs to 12 residues. V was trimmed by 9 bases and J by 9 bases, leaving 15 bases between them.

This chain joins TRBV19 and TRBJ2-3; D is tentatively TRBD1 or TRBD2 (5 bases each). Looked up from germline, CDR1 is LNHDA and CDR2 is SQIVND (reference sequence). The ends were cut back, 3 bases at V and 4 bases at J, with 8 bases in the middle. The CDR3 consists of 13 residues. The CDR3 DNA reads TGTGCCAGTAGTATCTGGGGGTCAGATACGCAGTATTTT. Its protein is CASSIWGSDTQYF.

This clonotype was seen at least ten times. CDR3 sequence: CSARGGTSGIDTQYF. DNA for the CDR3: TGCAGTGCCCGGGGGGGGACTAGCGGGATCGATACGCAGTATTTT. The gene calls are TRBV20-1 and TRBJ2-3, with 13 bases that match TRBD2. In germline, CDR1 is DFQATT, CDR2 SNEGSKA (reference sequence). This CDR3 region has 15 residues. The J segment lost 6 bases and the V segment lost 6 bases, leaving 9 bases of the junction unmatched.

At least ten counts were recorded for this clonotype. The chain joins TRBV5-1 to TRBJ2-7; D gene uncertain. Germline V gene sequence: CDR1 SGHRS, CDR2 YFSETQ. The CDR3 length is 11 residues. Trimming pared 5 bases from V and 6 bases from J, leaving 9 bases between. CDR3 bases: TGCGCCAGCAGTTCGGACGTCGAGCAGTACTTC. Amino acids: CASSSDVEQYF.

The rearrangement uses TRBV19 and TRBJ2-7, with TRBD1 matching 9 bases. Trimming at V came to 3 bases and at J to 2 bases, leaving 8 bases not matched to a gene. There are 16 residues in the CDR3. Germline CDR1 and CDR2: LNHDA and SQIVND (reference sequence). CDR3 loop: CASSMRGGQGPYEQYF. The CDR3, as DNA: TGTGCCAGTAGTATGCGGGGCGGACAGGGGCCCTACGAGCAGTACTTC.

This clonotype was counted a few times. This sequence joins TRBV5-6 and TRBJ2-7, with 7 bases identical to TRBD1. V shed 5 bases, J shed 3 bases, and the junction held 8 bases outside the gene matches. Germline V lookup: CDR1 SGHDT, CDR2 YYEEEE. The CDR3 contains 14 residues. CDR3 in DNA: TGTGCCAGCAGTCTGGACAGGATGAACTACGAGCAGTACTTC. Translated: CASSLDRMNYEQYF.

This clonotype was recorded a few times. The genes are TRBV12-3 or TRBV12-4 and TRBJ2-2; D uncertain. There are 17 residues in the CDR3. Trimming cost V 6 bases and J 1 base, with 18 bases left between them. The CDR3 spells CASSWPLEGVNTGELFF. The CDR3 nucleotides read TGTGCCAGCAGCTGGCCGCTGGAAGGTGTGAACACCGGGGAGCTGTTTTTT.

The table lists this clonotype with a few counts. The chain uses TRBV29-1 and TRBJ2-2, with D perhaps being TRBD1 or TRBD2 (6 bases each). The length of the CDR3 is 16 residues. Germline CDR1 and CDR2: SQVTM and ANQGSEA. Trimming left V 0 bases short and J 1 base short, with 12 bases between. The CDR3 reads CSVEDGGLGNTGELFF. Written as DNA, the CDR3 is TGCAGCGTTGAAGATGGGGGGCTCGGGAACACCGGGGAGCTGTTTTTT.

This clonotype came up many times. This chain links TRBV30 with TRBJ2-7; 9 bases are a match to TRBD1. V was clipped by 5 bases and J by 3 bases; unmatched bases: 2. Germline lookup yields CDR1 GTSNPN and CDR2 SVGIG (reference sequence). CDR3 length: 12 residues. Here the CDR3 reads CAWGTGHYEQYF. CDR3 DNA sequence: TGTGCCTGGGGGACAGGGCACTACGAGCAGTACTTC.

Notes on this clonotype: Possible read error: a much larger clone is one base away. The J gene is TRBJ2-7, the V gene TRBV7-2; the D call may be TRBD1 or TRBD2 (5 bases each). CDR1 SGHTA and CDR2 FQGNSA come from the germline V gene. V was trimmed by 3 bases and J by 6 bases, leaving 15 bases between them. This CDR3 has 14 residues. The CDR3 reads CASSFGTRRVEQYF. CDR3 in DNA: TGTGCCAGCAGCTTCGGGACCCGCAGGGTCGAGCAGTACTTC.